The clone carrying this T cell receptor beta chain was detected only a few times. The antigen is undetermined. The data were obtained in a study of T cells in Graves' hyperthyroidism and ophthalmopathy. General observations from the study: Most thyroid clonotypes with frequency above 0.001 were detected in blood.

The length of the CDR3 is 13 residues. With 4 bases removed from V and 2 bases from J, the gap between germline ends came to 10 bases. Per germline, CDR1 SGHRS and CDR2 YFSETQ. Diagnoses were made from clinical symptoms, serum measures (thyroxine and TRAb), thyroid ultrasound and orbital computed tomography. TCR beta CDR3 region amplification was performed from RNA transcripts. The HTBI set primed first-round TCR CDR3 RT-PCR. TCRdb passed the multiplex PCR reads through MiXCR, listing each CDR3 protein once. In the table there are around 620,000 distinct CDR3 sequences, around 46% of which are singletons.

This clonotype was sampled from an adult woman with Graves' disease, either hyperthyroidism or ophthalmopathy (not recorded which). The genes are TRBV5-1 and TRBJ2-7; D call uncertain. The sample consisted of peripheral blood or thyroid tissue (not recorded which). The CDR3 bases are TGCGCCAGCAGCCGCGACGGCACCTACGAGCAGTACTTC. This codes for CASSRDGTYEQYF.